Included here is one T cell receptor beta chain sequence, with context. Amplification used 60 Vbeta primers and 13 Jbeta primers. Generated by immunoSEQ multiplex PCR, the TCRdb table keeps only in-frame clones and is missing some. In all, the sample yields about 34,000 clones. The data stem from a study of cytomegalovirus exposure and HLA in healthy donors. Per the germline V gene, CDR1 is MDHEN and CDR2 is SYDVKM. Trimming shortened V by 3 bases and J by 1 base, and 9 bases separated the two germline ends. The CDR3 spans 14 residues. The chain joins TRBV28 to TRBJ2-5; a possible D gene is TRBD2 (5 bases). The source of this sequence is a middle-aged woman in good health and CMV-seropositive. What was sequenced was PBMCs. CDR3 amino acids: CASSFRTPQETQYF. For the CDR3, the DNA is TGTGCCAGCAGTTTCCGGACTCCCCAAGAGACCCAGTACTTC.